This T cell receptor (beta chain) was identified during a study of blood T cell repertoires in COVID-19. Sequencing was performed with immunoSEQ multiplex PCR; in TCRdb, only in-frame clones are kept and a portion is missing. The sample includes about 140,000 clones, 84% seen only once; the top ten take under 4.5%. Per the germline V gene, CDR1 is LGHDT and CDR2 is YNNKEL (reference sequence). Trimming cost V 3 bases and J 6 bases, with 6 bases left between them. There are 12 residues in the CDR3. The sequence was obtained from a woman aged 60-75 years with acute or convalescent COVID-19. This rearrangement joins TRBV3-1 (or the pseudogene TRBV3-2) to TRBJ1-5; D gene uncertain. The sample consisted of peripheral blood. The CDR3 sequence: CASSHGVQPQHF. The DNA of the CDR3 is TGTGCCAGCAGCCATGGAGTTCAGCCCCAGCATTTT.